Sequencing of this TCR beta chain was carried out in a study of blood T cell repertoires in COVID-19. Cohorts were based on clinical histories the participants reported. This clone has a single count. Sequencing used immunoSEQ multiplex PCR; TCRdb keeps in-frame clones, though not all of them. Here the sample spans fewer than 300,000 clones, about 91% being singletons. The CDR3 has 15 residues. V lost 0 bases, J lost 7 bases, and 16 bases lay in between. CDR1 and CDR2 from the germline V gene are SGDLS and YYNGEE. The chain employs TRBV9 and TRBJ2-5; perhaps TRBD1 as D (5 bases). This receptor was taken from a woman between 40 and 50 years old with acute COVID-19. What was sequenced was PBMCs or T cells enriched from blood (not recorded which). This CDR3 is CASSVAGQGGATQYF. The CDR3 bases are TGTGCCAGCAGCGTAGCCGGGCAGGGTGGTGCGACCCAGTACTTC.